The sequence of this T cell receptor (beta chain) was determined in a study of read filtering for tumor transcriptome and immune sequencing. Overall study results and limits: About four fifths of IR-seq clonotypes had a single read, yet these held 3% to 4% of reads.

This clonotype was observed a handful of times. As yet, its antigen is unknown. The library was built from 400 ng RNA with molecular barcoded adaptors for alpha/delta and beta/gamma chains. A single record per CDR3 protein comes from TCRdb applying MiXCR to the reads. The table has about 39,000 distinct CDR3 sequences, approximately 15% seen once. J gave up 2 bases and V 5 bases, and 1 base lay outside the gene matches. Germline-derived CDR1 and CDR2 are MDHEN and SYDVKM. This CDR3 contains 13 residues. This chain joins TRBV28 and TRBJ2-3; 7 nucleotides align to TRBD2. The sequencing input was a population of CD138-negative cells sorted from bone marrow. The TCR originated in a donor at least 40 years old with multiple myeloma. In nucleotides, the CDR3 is TGTGCCAGCAGTCGGGACTACACAGATACGCAGTATTTT. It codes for CASSRDYTDTQYF.